Listed below are T cell receptor beta chains from one sample, sequenced in a study of control samples from healthy donors and cancer patients. Only in-frame clones appear in the TCRdb table, and some are missing; sequencing was by immunoSEQ multiplex PCR. The sample lists tens of thousands of clones, about 85% occurring once. Material for sequencing was blood. These receptors all come from a woman in her 70s in good health. Each CDR3 is given with its conserved first and last residue. D genes are given only for firm matches. Size tells how often a clone was seen (once, few, many) or the class of an expanded clone, and some rows leave it out.

clone_size	d_call	v_call	j_call	cdr3_aa	cdr3_nt
NA	NA	TRBV12-3/TRBV12-4	TRBJ1-5	CASTVDSNQPQHF	TGTGCCTCGACCGTAGATAGCAATCAGCCCCAGCATTTT
NA	NA	TRBV20-1	TRBJ1-1	CSARVVTEAFF	TGCAGTGCTAGGGTAGTAACGGAAGCTTTCTTT
NA	NA	TRBV12-3/TRBV12-4	TRBJ1-2	CASRDNYYGYTF	TGTGCCAGCAGGGACAACTACTATGGCTACACCTTC
NA	TRBD1	TRBV19	TRBJ1-4	CASSGEQGASTNEKLFF	TGTGCCAGTAGTGGTGAACAGGGGGCGAGTACTAATGAAAAACTGTTTTTT
NA	NA	TRBV19	TRBJ1-5	CASNTQGDGQPQHF	TGTGCCAGTAACACACAGGGAGACGGTCAGCCCCAGCATTTT
NA	NA	TRBV30	TRBJ1-5	CAWSVGGLSNQPQHF	TGTGCCTGGAGTGTGGGCGGATTGAGCAATCAGCCCCAGCATTTT
NA	NA	TRBV30	TRBJ2-2	CAGRGTGELFF	TGTGCCGGAAGGGGAACCGGGGAGCTGTTTTTT
NA	NA	TRBV3-1/TRBV3-2	TRBJ1-4	CASSPGGHQEKLFF	TGTGCCAGCAGCCCGGGGGGGCATCAGGAAAAACTGTTTTTT
NA	TRBD1	TRBV19	TRBJ2-7	CASSIGTAQGEEQYF	TGTGCCAGTAGTATTGGGACAGCCCAGGGTGAAGAGCAGTACTTC
NA	TRBD2	TRBV7-9	TRBJ2-3	CASSLGLAGNTDTQYF	TGTGCCAGCAGCTTAGGACTAGCGGGGAACACAGATACGCAGTATTTT
NA	NA	TRBV3-1/TRBV3-2	TRBJ1-4	CASSPFNEKLFF	TGTGCCAGCAGCCCCTTTAATGAAAAACTGTTTTTT
NA	NA	TRBV7-2	TRBJ1-5	CASSSGEVYQPQHF	TGTGCCAGCAGCTCCGGGGAGGTGTATCAGCCCCAGCATTTT
NA	TRBD1	TRBV27	TRBJ2-5	CASSLTPTGEKTQYF	TGTGCCAGCAGTTTAACTCCGACAGGGGAGAAGACCCAGTACTTC
NA	TRBD2	TRBV14	TRBJ2-1	CASSQPPGGGSYNEQFF	TGTGCCAGCAGCCAACCTCCCGGCGGGGGGTCCTACAATGAGCAGTTCTTC
NA	NA	TRBV4-1	TRBJ1-3	CASSQAGSRGDTIYF	TGCGCCAGCAGCCAAGCCGGGTCTAGGGGAGACACCATATATTTT
once	NA	TRBV2	TRBJ1-1	CASFQGRMNTEAFF	TGTGCCAGCTTTCAGGGGCGGATGAACACTGAAGCTTTCTTT
NA	TRBD1	TRBV15	TRBJ1-2	CATSITGDGYTF	TGTGCCACCAGCATTACAGGGGATGGCTACACCTTC
NA	TRBD1	TRBV13	TRBJ1-6	CASSATGGRSPLHF	TGTGCCAGCAGCGCTACAGGGGGCAGGTCACCCCTCCACTTT
NA	TRBD2	TRBV28	TRBJ2-3	CASQYPLAGGPRTDTQYF	TGTGCCAGCCAATACCCGCTAGCGGGAGGGCCGCGCACAGATACGCAGTATTTT
once	TRBD1	TRBV6-2/TRBV6-3	TRBJ1-1	CASSYSLDRERGLAFF	TGTGCCAGCAGTTACTCCCTGGACAGGGAACGTGGACTTGCTTTCTTT
once	NA	TRBV5-1	TRBJ1-2	CASGAPEGGYTF	TGCGCCAGCGGGGCCCCCGAGGGCGGGTACACCTTC
NA	NA	TRBV5-1	TRBJ2-3	CASSLSVEPDTQYF	TGCGCCAGCAGCTTAAGTGTGGAGCCAGATACGCAGTATTTT
NA	NA	TRBV3-1/TRBV3-2	TRBJ1-2	CASSPDSTTNYGYTF	TGTGCCAGCAGCCCGGACAGTACAACTAACTATGGCTACACCTTC
NA	NA	TRBV12-3/TRBV12-4	TRBJ1-2	CASSLGGGYTF	TGTGCCAGCAGTTTAGGGGGAGGCTACACCTTC
NA	NA	TRBV9	TRBJ1-1	CASSVGAGTEAFF	TGTGCCAGCAGCGTAGGGGCGGGCACTGAAGCTTTCTTT
NA	NA	TRBV12-3/TRBV12-4	TRBJ2-1	CASGVGEQFF	TGTGCCAGCGGAGTTGGTGAGCAGTTCTTC
NA	TRBD1	TRBV6-5	TRBJ1-4	CASSLGRGRGNEKLFF	TGTGCCAGCAGTTTGGGAAGGGGGCGCGGAAATGAAAAACTGTTTTTT
NA	NA	TRBV24-1	TRBJ2-1	CATSQYNEQFF	TGTGCCACCAGTCAGTATAATGAGCAGTTCTTC
NA	NA	TRBV3-1/TRBV3-2	TRBJ1-2	CASSQVGGYTGYTF	TGTGCCAGCAGCCAAGTGGGGGGGTATACGGGCTACACCTTC
NA	NA	TRBV19	TRBJ1-2	CASSTRSSSYTF	TGTGCCAGTAGTACCAGGAGTTCCAGCTACACCTTC
NA	NA	TRBV5-6	TRBJ1-1	CASSMGPAAFF	TGTGCCAGCAGCATGGGTCCCGCGGCTTTCTTT
once	NA	TRBV10-2	TRBJ1-1	CASSRNTEAFF	TGCGCCAGCAGCCGGAACACTGAAGCTTTCTTT
NA	TRBD1	TRBV30	TRBJ2-7	CAWSVGTGPYEQYF	TGTGCCTGGAGTGTTGGGACAGGCCCCTACGAGCAGTACTTC
NA	TRBD1	TRBV4-3	TRBJ1-2	CASSPQGAFYGYTF	TGCGCCAGCAGCCCTCAGGGGGCGTTTTATGGCTACACCTTC
NA	NA	TRBV9	TRBJ2-6	CASSAAGSLYSGANVLTF	TGTGCCAGCAGCGCGGCCGGGAGTTTGTACTCTGGGGCCAACGTCCTGACTTTC
NA	TRBD1	TRBV3-1/TRBV3-2	TRBJ2-6	CASSPRDRGGSGANVLTF	TGTGCCAGCAGCCCTCGGGACAGGGGTGGATCTGGGGCCAACGTCCTGACTTTC
NA	NA	TRBV28	TRBJ2-2	CASSTHPNTGELFF	TGTGCCAGCAGTACCCACCCCAACACCGGGGAGCTGTTTTTT
NA	NA	TRBV5-1	TRBJ1-4	CASSLGGRNEKLFF	TGCGCCAGCAGCTTGGGTGGGAGAAATGAAAAACTGTTTTTT
NA	NA	TRBV7-2	TRBJ2-5	CASSLGSQETQYF	TGTGCCAGCAGCTTAGGGTCCCAAGAGACCCAGTACTTC
NA	NA	TRBV7-2	TRBJ1-1	CASSFQRANTEAFF	TGTGCCAGCAGCTTCCAAAGGGCGAACACTGAAGCTTTCTTT
NA	TRBD1	TRBV27	TRBJ1-4	CASSRDRVPGGEKLFF	TGTGCCAGCAGTCGGGACAGGGTCCCCGGAGGTGAAAAACTGTTTTTT
NA	NA	TRBV4-2	TRBJ1-2	CASSPEGANYGYTF	TGTGCCAGCAGCCCCGAAGGCGCTAACTATGGCTACACCTTC
NA	TRBD1	TRBV29-1	TRBJ1-2	CSRTGSGVYGYTF	TGCAGTCGGACAGGGAGTGGGGTCTATGGCTACACCTTC